This T cell receptor (beta chain) comes out of a study of OX40 agonist ivuxolimab in advanced cancers. Some clones are missing from TCRdb's copy, which holds only in-frame ones; the method was immunoSEQ multiplex PCR. The repertoire has some 100,000 clones, about nine tenths of them found once; the top ten carry around 1.8%. The germline V gene has CDR1 SEHNR and CDR2 FQNEAQ (reference sequence). Losses at the gene ends were 6 bases for V and 5 bases for J; bases not matched to a gene: 5. The CDR3 runs 14 residues. This clonotype originated in an adult with an advanced solid tumor such as melanoma, head and neck, liver or kidney cancer. The material was CD4+ or CD8+ T cells sorted from blood, obtained in a trial of the OX40 agonist ivuxolimab. This chain links TRBV7-9 with TRBJ2-5; 11 bases are shared with TRBD2. CDR3 DNA sequence: TGTGCCAGCAGGACTAGCGGGGCGAGGGAGACCCAGTACTTC. Translated: CASRTSGARETQYF.